The sequence of this TCR beta chain was determined in a study of cytomegalovirus exposure and HLA in healthy donors. The PCR made use of 60 Vbeta and 13 Jbeta primers. Repertoires were generated with immunoSEQ multiplex PCR, while TCRdb's copy carries only in-frame clones and drops some. Of 150,000 or so clones in the sample, 70% to 80% are singletons; the top ten hold roughly 10%. Whole-study results and caveats: Among TCR beta chains, those listed as cytomegalovirus-associated numbered over 150. HLA alleles showed associations with around 15,000 TCR beta sequences in a later analysis, at a 0.05 false discovery rate. TCR beta chains associated with HLA were, in a later analysis, more clonally expanded than equally common others.

V was pared by 6 bases and J by 0 bases, with 15 bases between. This CDR3 comprises 15 residues. Germline V gives CDR1 MNHEY, CDR2 SMNVEV (reference sequence). As for this clone: Its target is not known.

Source material: PBMCs. The chain is built from TRBV27 and TRBJ2-7, with D perhaps TRBD1 (6 bases). This clonotype originated in a man between 18 and 29 years old in good health and CMV-seropositive. CDR3 sequence (DNA): TGTGCCAGCAGCCACTGGGGGCCAAGCTCCTACGAGCAGTACTTC. This encodes CASSHWGPSSYEQYF.